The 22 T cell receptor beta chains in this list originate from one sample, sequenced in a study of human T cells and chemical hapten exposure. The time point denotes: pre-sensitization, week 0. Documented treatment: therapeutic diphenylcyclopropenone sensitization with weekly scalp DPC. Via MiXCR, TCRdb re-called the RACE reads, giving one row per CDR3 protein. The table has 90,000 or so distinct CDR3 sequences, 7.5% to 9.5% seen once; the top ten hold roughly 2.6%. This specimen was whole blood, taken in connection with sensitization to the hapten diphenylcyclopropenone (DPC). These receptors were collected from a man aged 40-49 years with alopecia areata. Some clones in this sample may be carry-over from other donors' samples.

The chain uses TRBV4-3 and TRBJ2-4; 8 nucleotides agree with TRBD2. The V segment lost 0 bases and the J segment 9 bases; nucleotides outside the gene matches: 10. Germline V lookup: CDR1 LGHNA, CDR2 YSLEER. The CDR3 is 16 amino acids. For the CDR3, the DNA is TGCGCCAGCAGCCAAGAGTTGGGGGGCGGGAGGAGCATTCAGTACTTC. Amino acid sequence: CASSQELGGGRSIQYF.

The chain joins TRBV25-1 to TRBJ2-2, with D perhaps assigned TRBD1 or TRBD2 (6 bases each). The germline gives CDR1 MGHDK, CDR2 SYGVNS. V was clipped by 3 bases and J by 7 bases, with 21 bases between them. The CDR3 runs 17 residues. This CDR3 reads CASSEAKGGTRGGELFF. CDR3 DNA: TGTGCCAGCAGTGAGGCAAAAGGAGGGACAAGAGGCGGGGAGCTGTTTTTT.

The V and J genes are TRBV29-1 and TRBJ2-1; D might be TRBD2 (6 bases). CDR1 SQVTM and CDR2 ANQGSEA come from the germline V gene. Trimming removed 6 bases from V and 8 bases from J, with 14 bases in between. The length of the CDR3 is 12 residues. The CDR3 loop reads CSVDGPGDEQFF. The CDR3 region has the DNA TGCAGCGTAGACGGGCCGGGGGATGAGCAGTTCTTC.

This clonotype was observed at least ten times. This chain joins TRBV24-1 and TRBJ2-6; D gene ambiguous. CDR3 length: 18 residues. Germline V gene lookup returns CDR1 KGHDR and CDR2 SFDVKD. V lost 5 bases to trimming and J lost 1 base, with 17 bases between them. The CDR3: CATSANRGSGSGANVLTF. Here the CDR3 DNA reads TGTGCCACCAGTGCCAACCGAGGTTCAGGATCTGGGGCCAACGTCCTGACTTTC.

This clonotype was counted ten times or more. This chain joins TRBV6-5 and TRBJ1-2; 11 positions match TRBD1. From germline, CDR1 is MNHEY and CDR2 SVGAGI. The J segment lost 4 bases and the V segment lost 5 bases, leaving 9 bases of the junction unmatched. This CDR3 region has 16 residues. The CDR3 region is CASSPTRTGGGYGYTF. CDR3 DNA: TGTGCCAGCAGTCCCACTCGGACAGGGGGCGGCTATGGCTACACCTTC.

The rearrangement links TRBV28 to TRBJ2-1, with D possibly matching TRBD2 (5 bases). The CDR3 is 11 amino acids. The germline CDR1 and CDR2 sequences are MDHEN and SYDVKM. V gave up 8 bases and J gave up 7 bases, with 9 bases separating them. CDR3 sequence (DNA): TGTGCCAGCCCTAGCAGAAATGAGCAGTTCTTC. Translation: CASPSRNEQFF.

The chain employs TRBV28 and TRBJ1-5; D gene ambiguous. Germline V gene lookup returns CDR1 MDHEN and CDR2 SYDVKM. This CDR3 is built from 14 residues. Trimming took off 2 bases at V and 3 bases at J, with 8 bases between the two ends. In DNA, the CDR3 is TGTGCCAGCAGTTTAAGGCAGATCAATCAGCCCCAGCATTTT. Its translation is CASSLRQINQPQHF.

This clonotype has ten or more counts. The DNA for the CDR3 is TGTGCCAGCAGTAGGGACAGGGCTCAGCCCCAGCATTTT. Amino acids: CASSRDRAQPQHF. The V gene is TRBV6-6, the J gene TRBJ1-5, with 9 bases matching TRBD1. V was pared by 5 bases and J by 6 bases, with 2 bases of the junction left unmatched. This CDR3 has 13 amino acids. Germline V gives CDR1 MNHNY, CDR2 SVGAGI (reference sequence).

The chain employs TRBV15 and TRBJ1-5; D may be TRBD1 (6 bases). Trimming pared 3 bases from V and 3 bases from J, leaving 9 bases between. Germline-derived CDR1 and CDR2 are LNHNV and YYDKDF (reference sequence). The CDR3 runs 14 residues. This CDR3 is CATSRGADNQPQHF. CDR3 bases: TGTGCCACCAGCAGGGGGGCAGACAATCAGCCCCAGCATTTT.

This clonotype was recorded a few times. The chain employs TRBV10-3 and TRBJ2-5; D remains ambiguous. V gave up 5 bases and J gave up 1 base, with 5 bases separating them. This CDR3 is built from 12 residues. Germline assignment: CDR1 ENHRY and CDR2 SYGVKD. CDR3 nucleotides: TGTGCCATCAGTCAGGTCCAAGAGACCCAGTACTTC. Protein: CAISQVQETQYF.

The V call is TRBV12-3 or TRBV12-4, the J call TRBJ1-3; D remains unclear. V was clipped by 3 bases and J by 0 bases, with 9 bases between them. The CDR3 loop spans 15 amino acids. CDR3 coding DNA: TGTGCCAGCAGTTTTGGCGGGCCCTCTGGAAACACCATATATTTT. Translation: CASSFGGPSGNTIYF.

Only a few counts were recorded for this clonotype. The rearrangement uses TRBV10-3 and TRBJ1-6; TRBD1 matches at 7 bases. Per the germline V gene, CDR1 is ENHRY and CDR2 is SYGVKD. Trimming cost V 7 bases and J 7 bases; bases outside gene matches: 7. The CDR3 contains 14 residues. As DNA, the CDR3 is TGTGCCATCAACGCAGGGGGACCGAATTCACCCCTCCACTTT. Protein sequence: CAINAGGPNSPLHF.

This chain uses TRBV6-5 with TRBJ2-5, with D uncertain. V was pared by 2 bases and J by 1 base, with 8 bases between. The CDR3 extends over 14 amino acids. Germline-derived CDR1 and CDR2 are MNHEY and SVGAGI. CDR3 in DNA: TGTGCCAGCAGTTACAGCCTAAGCCAAGAGACCCAGTACTTC. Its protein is CASSYSLSQETQYF.

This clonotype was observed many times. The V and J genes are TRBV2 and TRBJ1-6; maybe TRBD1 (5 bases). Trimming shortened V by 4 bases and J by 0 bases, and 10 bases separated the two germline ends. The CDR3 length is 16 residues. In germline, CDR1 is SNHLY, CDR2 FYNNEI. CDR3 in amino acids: CASSGQSSSYNSPLHF. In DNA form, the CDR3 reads TGTGCCAGCAGTGGACAGTCAAGCTCCTATAATTCACCCCTCCACTTT.

Here the CDR3 reads CATSDPNQPQHF. CDR3 nucleotide sequence: TGTGCCACCAGTGACCCCAATCAGCCCCAGCATTTT. The genes are TRBV24-1 and TRBJ1-5; D gene ambiguous. V dropped 4 bases and J dropped 3 bases, with 3 bases sitting between them. CDR1 KGHDR and CDR2 SFDVKD come from the germline V gene. The CDR3 loop spans 12 amino acids.

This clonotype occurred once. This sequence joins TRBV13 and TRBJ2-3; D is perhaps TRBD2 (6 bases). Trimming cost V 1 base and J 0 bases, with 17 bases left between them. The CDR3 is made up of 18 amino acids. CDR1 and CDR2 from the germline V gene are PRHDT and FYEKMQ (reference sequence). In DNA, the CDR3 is TGTGCCAGCAGCTTAGCCGGAGCTAGCGCCATTAGCACAGATACGCAGTATTTT. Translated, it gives CASSLAGASAISTDTQYF.

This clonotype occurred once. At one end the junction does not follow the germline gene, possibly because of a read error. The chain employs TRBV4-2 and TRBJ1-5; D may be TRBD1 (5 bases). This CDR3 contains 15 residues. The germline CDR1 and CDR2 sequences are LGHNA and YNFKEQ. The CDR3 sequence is CAGSQTDRGNQPQHF. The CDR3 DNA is TGTGCCGGCAGCCAAACCGACAGAGGGAATCAGCCCCAGCATTTT.

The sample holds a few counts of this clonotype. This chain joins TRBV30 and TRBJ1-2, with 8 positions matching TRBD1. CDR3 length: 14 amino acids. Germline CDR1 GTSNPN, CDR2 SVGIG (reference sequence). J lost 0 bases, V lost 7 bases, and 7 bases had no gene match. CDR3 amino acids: CAYHRGSPNYGYTF. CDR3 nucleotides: TGTGCCTACCACAGGGGGTCTCCTAACTATGGCTACACCTTC.

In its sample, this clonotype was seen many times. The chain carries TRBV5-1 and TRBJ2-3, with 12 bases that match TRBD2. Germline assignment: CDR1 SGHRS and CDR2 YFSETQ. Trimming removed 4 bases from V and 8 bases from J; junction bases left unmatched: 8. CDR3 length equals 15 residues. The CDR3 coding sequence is TGCGCCAGCAGCCTAACGACTAGCGGGAGCCGTACGCAGTATTTT. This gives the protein CASSLTTSGSRTQYF. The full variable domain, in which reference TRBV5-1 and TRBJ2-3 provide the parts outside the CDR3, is KAGVTQTPRYLIKTRGQQVTLSCSPISGHRSVSWYQQTPGQGLQFLFEYFSETQRNKGNFPGRFSGRQFSNSRSEMNVSTLELGDSALYLCASSLTTSGSRTQYFGPGTRLTVL.

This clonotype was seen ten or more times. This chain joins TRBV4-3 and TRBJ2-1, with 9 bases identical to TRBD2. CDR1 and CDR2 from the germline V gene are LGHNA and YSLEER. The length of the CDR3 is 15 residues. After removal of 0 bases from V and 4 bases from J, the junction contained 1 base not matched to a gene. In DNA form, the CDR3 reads TGCGCCAGCAGCCAAGATCTAGCGGGATACAATGAGCAGTTCTTC. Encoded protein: CASSQDLAGYNEQFF.

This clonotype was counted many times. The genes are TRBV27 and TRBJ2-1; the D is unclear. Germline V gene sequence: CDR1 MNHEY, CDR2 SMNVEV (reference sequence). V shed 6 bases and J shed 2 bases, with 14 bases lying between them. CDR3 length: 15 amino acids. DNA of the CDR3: TGTGCCAGCAGCAATCGGATGCCCGCCTACAATGAGCAGTTCTTC. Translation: CASSNRMPAYNEQFF.

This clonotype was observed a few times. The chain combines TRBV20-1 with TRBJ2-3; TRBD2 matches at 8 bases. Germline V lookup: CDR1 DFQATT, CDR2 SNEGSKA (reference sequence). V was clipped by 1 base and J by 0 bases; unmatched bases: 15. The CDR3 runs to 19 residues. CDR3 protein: CSARGLTRGGRPSTDTQYF. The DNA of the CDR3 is TGCAGTGCTAGAGGCCTCACTCGGGGGGGGCGGCCTAGCACAGATACGCAGTATTTT.